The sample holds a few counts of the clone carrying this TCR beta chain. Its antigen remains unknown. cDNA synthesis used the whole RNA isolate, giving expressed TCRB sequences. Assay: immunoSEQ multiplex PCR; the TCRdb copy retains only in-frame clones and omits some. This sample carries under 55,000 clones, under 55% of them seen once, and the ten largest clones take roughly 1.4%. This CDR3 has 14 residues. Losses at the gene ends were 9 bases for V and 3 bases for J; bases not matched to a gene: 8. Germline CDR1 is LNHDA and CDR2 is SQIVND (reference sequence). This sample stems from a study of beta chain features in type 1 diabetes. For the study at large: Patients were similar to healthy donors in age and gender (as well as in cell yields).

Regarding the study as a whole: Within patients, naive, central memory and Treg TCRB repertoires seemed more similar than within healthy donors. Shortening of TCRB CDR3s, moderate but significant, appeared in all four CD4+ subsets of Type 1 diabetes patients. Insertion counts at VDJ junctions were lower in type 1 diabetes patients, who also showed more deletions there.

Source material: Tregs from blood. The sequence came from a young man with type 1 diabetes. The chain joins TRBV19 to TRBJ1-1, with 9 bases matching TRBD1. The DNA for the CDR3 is TGTGCCAGCATCAGGACAGGGGCGTACACTGAAGCTTTCTTT. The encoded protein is CASIRTGAYTEAFF.